This record concerns one TCR beta chain sequence. Its cognate antigen is unknown. The data belong to a study of cytomegalovirus exposure and HLA in healthy donors. Nominal health characterized the donors when sampled, though unrecorded immune exposures were likely. Trimming left V 7 bases short and J 3 bases short, with 13 bases between. The germline gives CDR1 MNHNS, CDR2 SASEGT. The CDR3 runs to 14 residues. The PCR employed 60 Vbeta primers together with 13 Jbeta primers. The repertoire was sequenced with immunoSEQ multiplex PCR; TCRdb's copy has only in-frame clones and lacks some. The sample lists about 120,000 clones; around 79% were seen once. Study findings and constraints: TRBV6-2, TRBV6-3 and some other V segments were unresolvable in 87-base-pair reads. Across donors, presence/absence analyses took sequencing depth to be roughly uniform. A list of 164 TCR beta chains associated with cytomegalovirus was given.

The chain carries TRBV6-1 and TRBJ1-3; weak D call: TRBD1 (5 bases). Sequencing was performed on PBMCs. The TCR was taken from a woman under 40 in good health and CMV-seropositive. CDR3 nucleotide sequence: TGTGCCAGCACAAAGGGGAGGTATGGAAACACCATATATTTT. Protein sequence: CASTKGRYGNTIYF.